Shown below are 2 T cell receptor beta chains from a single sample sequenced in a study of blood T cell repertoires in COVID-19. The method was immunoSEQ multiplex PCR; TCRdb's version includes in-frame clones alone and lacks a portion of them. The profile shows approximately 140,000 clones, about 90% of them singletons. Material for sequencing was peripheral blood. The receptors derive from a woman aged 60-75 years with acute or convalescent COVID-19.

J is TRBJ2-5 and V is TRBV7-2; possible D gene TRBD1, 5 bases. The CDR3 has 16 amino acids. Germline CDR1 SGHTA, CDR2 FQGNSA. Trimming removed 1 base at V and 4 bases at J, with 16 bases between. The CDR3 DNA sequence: TGTGCCAGCAGCTTAGTTGGACAACTTCGTGGAGAGACCCAGTACTTC. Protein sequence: CASSLVGQLRGETQYF.

The CDR3 here is CASRRQGDNSPLHF. CDR3 DNA: TGTGCCAGCAGACGACAGGGAGATAATTCACCCCTCCACTTT. This chain uses TRBV2 with TRBJ1-6; 7 positions match TRBD1. Germline CDR1 is SNHLY and CDR2 is FYNNEI. With V trimmed by 6 bases and J by 5 bases, 4 bases remained unmatched. The CDR3 is 14 residues long.